Listed below are T cell receptor beta chains from one sample, sequenced in a study of brain T cells in children with intractable seizures. The assay was immunoSEQ multiplex PCR, and TCRdb's table has in-frame clones only and misses some. The sample consists of 75,000 to 80,000 clones, 85% to 95% of them appearing once. The sequences come from peripheral blood, collected at surgery. The receptors stem from a boy younger than two with tuberous sclerosis and intractable seizures. The CDR3 runs from the conserved cysteine through the conserved F or W. D genes are given only for firm matches. Rows may omit the clone size; those that give it use once, few, many or a size class.

v_call: TRBV7-3; d_call: NA; clone_size: NA; j_call: TRBJ1-1; cdr3_aa: CASSLGRNTEAFF; cdr3_nt: TGTGCCAGCAGCTTAGGTAGGAACACTGAAGCTTTCTTT
v_call: TRBV6-5; d_call: TRBD1; clone_size: NA; j_call: TRBJ1-1; cdr3_aa: CASSYTGGDTEAFF; cdr3_nt: TGTGCCAGCAGTTACACAGGGGGGGACACTGAAGCTTTCTTT
v_call: TRBV6-7; d_call: TRBD2; clone_size: NA; j_call: TRBJ2-7; cdr3_aa: CASSYEDRTSGRHEQYF; cdr3_nt: TGTGCCAGCAGTTACGAGGATAGAACTAGCGGGAGACACGAGCAGTACTTC
v_call: TRBV7-9; d_call: NA; clone_size: NA; j_call: TRBJ1-2; cdr3_aa: CASSLTSTGVGGHGYTF; cdr3_nt: TGTGCCAGCAGCTTAACTTCCACGGGGGTCGGGGGACATGGCTACACCTTC
v_call: TRBV7-3; d_call: NA; clone_size: NA; j_call: TRBJ2-5; cdr3_aa: CASALPGAQETQYF; cdr3_nt: TGTGCCAGCGCCCTCCCGGGAGCACAAGAGACCCAGTACTTC
v_call: TRBV2; d_call: NA; clone_size: NA; j_call: TRBJ1-1; cdr3_aa: CASSGGRNTEAFF; cdr3_nt: TGTGCCAGCAGTGGCGGGAGGAACACTGAAGCTTTCTTT
v_call: TRBV9; d_call: NA; clone_size: NA; j_call: TRBJ1-6; cdr3_aa: CASSVATGPNSPLHF; cdr3_nt: TGTGCCAGCAGCGTAGCTACAGGGCCCAATTCACCCCTCCACTTT
v_call: TRBV6-5; d_call: TRBD1; clone_size: NA; j_call: TRBJ2-1; cdr3_aa: CASRGTGVSYNEQFF; cdr3_nt: TGTGCCAGCAGGGGGACAGGGGTCTCCTACAATGAGCAGTTCTTC
v_call: TRBV28; d_call: NA; clone_size: NA; j_call: TRBJ2-7; cdr3_aa: CATNSGYEQYF; cdr3_nt: TGTGCCACAAACAGCGGCTACGAGCAGTACTTC
v_call: TRBV6-2/TRBV6-3; d_call: TRBD1; clone_size: NA; j_call: TRBJ1-1; cdr3_aa: CASSTGVPEAFF; cdr3_nt: TGTGCCAGCAGCACAGGGGTTCCTGAAGCTTTCTTT
v_call: TRBV11-3; d_call: NA; clone_size: once; j_call: TRBJ1-1; cdr3_aa: CASSLEGRQLNTEAFF; cdr3_nt: TGTGCCAGCAGCTTAGAGGGTCGACAGTTGAACACTGAAGCTTTCTTT
v_call: TRBV19; d_call: TRBD2; clone_size: NA; j_call: TRBJ2-1; cdr3_aa: CASTYGLAGINEQFF; cdr3_nt: TGTGCCAGTACTTACGGACTAGCGGGGATTAATGAGCAGTTCTTC
v_call: TRBV3-1/TRBV3-2; d_call: NA; clone_size: NA; j_call: TRBJ2-2; cdr3_aa: CASSQDWRVNTGELFF; cdr3_nt: TGTGCCAGCAGCCAAGACTGGCGGGTGAACACCGGGGAGCTGTTTTTT
v_call: TRBV14; d_call: NA; clone_size: NA; j_call: TRBJ1-2; cdr3_aa: CASSQGGPYGYTF; cdr3_nt: TGTGCCAGCAGCCAGGGGGGCCCCTATGGCTACACCTTC
v_call: TRBV7-4; d_call: TRBD1; clone_size: NA; j_call: TRBJ2-1; cdr3_aa: CASSLPPPQGDGTGNEQFF; cdr3_nt: TGTGCCAGCAGCTTACCGCCCCCCCAGGGGGACGGAACCGGGAATGAGCAGTTCTTC
v_call: TRBV28; d_call: NA; clone_size: NA; j_call: TRBJ2-7; cdr3_aa: CASSPTKISSYEQYF; cdr3_nt: TGTGCCAGCAGCCCGACGAAGATCAGCTCCTACGAGCAGTACTTC
v_call: TRBV6-6; d_call: TRBD1; clone_size: NA; j_call: TRBJ2-7; cdr3_aa: CASSYGTGGYEQYF; cdr3_nt: TGTGCCAGCAGTTACGGGACAGGGGGCTACGAGCAGTACTTC
v_call: TRBV30; d_call: NA; clone_size: NA; j_call: TRBJ1-2; cdr3_aa: CAWSVKGVKGYTF; cdr3_nt: TGTGCCTGGAGTGTAAAGGGGGTGAAGGGCTACACCTTC
v_call: TRBV10-3; d_call: NA; clone_size: NA; j_call: TRBJ1-2; cdr3_aa: CAVSDFGQGYGYTF; cdr3_nt: TGTGCCGTCAGTGACTTCGGACAAGGCTATGGCTACACCTTC
v_call: TRBV25-1; d_call: NA; clone_size: NA; j_call: TRBJ1-1; cdr3_aa: CASSEFGGYREAFF; cdr3_nt: TGTGCCAGCAGTGAATTTGGAGGGTACAGGGAAGCTTTCTTT
v_call: TRBV6-4; d_call: NA; clone_size: NA; j_call: TRBJ2-2; cdr3_aa: CASSGGNTGELFF; cdr3_nt: TGTGCCAGCAGTGGGGGGAACACCGGGGAGCTGTTTTTT
v_call: TRBV2; d_call: TRBD1; clone_size: NA; j_call: TRBJ1-5; cdr3_aa: CASSGTGVYRQHF; cdr3_nt: TGTGCCAGCAGTGGGACAGGGGTGTACCGCCAGCATTTT
v_call: TRBV29-1; d_call: NA; clone_size: once; j_call: TRBJ2-2; cdr3_aa: CSASIGGGTGELFF; cdr3_nt: TGCAGCGCATCAATAGGGGGAGGCACCGGGGAGCTGTTTTTT
v_call: TRBV20-1; d_call: NA; clone_size: NA; j_call: TRBJ1-3; cdr3_aa: CSARRGNTIYF; cdr3_nt: TGCAGTGCTAGGAGGGGAAACACCATATATTTT
v_call: TRBV21-1; d_call: NA; clone_size: NA; j_call: TRBJ2-7; cdr3_aa: CASSKDGGESYEQYF; cdr3_nt: TGTGCCAGCAGCAAAGACGGTGGGGAGAGTTACGAGCAGTACTTC
v_call: TRBV4-1; d_call: TRBD2; clone_size: once; j_call: TRBJ2-2; cdr3_aa: CASSRQSGLAVGELFF; cdr3_nt: TGCGCCAGCAGCCGACAATCGGGACTAGCGGTCGGGGAGCTGTTTTTT
v_call: TRBV30; d_call: TRBD2; clone_size: NA; j_call: TRBJ2-3; cdr3_aa: CAWSVASGRTDTQYF; cdr3_nt: TGTGCCTGGAGTGTAGCTAGCGGACGTACAGATACGCAGTATTTT
v_call: TRBV7-9; d_call: TRBD1; clone_size: NA; j_call: TRBJ1-3; cdr3_aa: CASSFEGGGASGNTIYF; cdr3_nt: TGTGCCAGCAGCTTCGAAGGAGGGGGCGCTTCTGGAAACACCATATATTTT
v_call: TRBV21-1; d_call: NA; clone_size: NA; j_call: TRBJ1-2; cdr3_aa: CASSGGSEPETYGYTF; cdr3_nt: TGTGCCAGCAGCGGGGGGTCAGAACCCGAGACCTATGGCTACACCTTC
v_call: TRBV7-9; d_call: TRBD2; clone_size: NA; j_call: TRBJ2-7; cdr3_aa: CASAEREISHEQYF; cdr3_nt: TGTGCTTCCGCCGAGCGGGAGATCTCCCACGAGCAGTACTTC
v_call: TRBV5-4; d_call: NA; clone_size: NA; j_call: TRBJ2-1; cdr3_aa: CASRQSLDTNEQFF; cdr3_nt: TGTGCCAGCCGCCAAAGCCTGGACACGAATGAGCAGTTCTTC
v_call: TRBV15; d_call: NA; clone_size: NA; j_call: TRBJ2-3; cdr3_aa: CATSRVYPRRATDTQYF; cdr3_nt: TGTGCCACCAGCAGAGTGTATCCTCGGCGGGCCACAGATACGCAGTATTTT
v_call: TRBV12-3/TRBV12-4; d_call: NA; clone_size: NA; j_call: TRBJ1-5; cdr3_aa: CASSLGNQPQHF; cdr3_nt: TGTGCCAGCAGTTTGGGAAATCAGCCCCAGCATTTT
v_call: TRBV5-1; d_call: NA; clone_size: NA; j_call: TRBJ2-1; cdr3_aa: CASSLGQHEQFF; cdr3_nt: TGCGCCAGCAGCTTGGGGCAGCATGAGCAGTTCTTC
v_call: TRBV5-8; d_call: NA; clone_size: NA; j_call: TRBJ2-7; cdr3_aa: CASSFGGAEQYF; cdr3_nt: TGTGCCAGCAGCTTTGGTGGGGCCGAGCAGTACTTC
v_call: TRBV7-6; d_call: TRBD1; clone_size: NA; j_call: TRBJ1-1; cdr3_aa: CASSLVWTGEMNTEAFF; cdr3_nt: TGTGCCAGCAGCTTAGTGTGGACAGGGGAGATGAACACTGAAGCTTTCTTT
v_call: TRBV7-9; d_call: NA; clone_size: NA; j_call: TRBJ2-3; cdr3_aa: CASSLVDSTDTQYF; cdr3_nt: TGTGCCAGCAGCTTAGTTGACAGCACAGATACGCAGTATTTT
v_call: TRBV30; d_call: NA; clone_size: NA; j_call: TRBJ2-1; cdr3_aa: CAWTQRELWNEQFF; cdr3_nt: TGTGCCTGGACCCAAAGGGAACTGTGGAATGAGCAGTTCTTC
v_call: TRBV10-2; d_call: TRBD1; clone_size: NA; j_call: TRBJ1-1; cdr3_aa: CASSEPDRGNTEAFF; cdr3_nt: TGCGCCAGCAGTGAGCCCGACAGGGGGAACACTGAAGCTTTCTTT
v_call: TRBV2; d_call: TRBD2; clone_size: NA; j_call: TRBJ2-1; cdr3_aa: CASSSPGPGLAGDEQFF; cdr3_nt: TGTGCCAGCAGTTCTCCGGGTCCGGGACTAGCGGGAGACGAGCAGTTCTTC
v_call: TRBV7-2; d_call: NA; clone_size: NA; j_call: TRBJ2-5; cdr3_aa: CASSQLIHQETQYF; cdr3_nt: TGTGCCAGCAGCCAACTTATACACCAAGAGACCCAGTACTTC
v_call: TRBV6-1; d_call: NA; clone_size: NA; j_call: TRBJ1-5; cdr3_aa: CASSDYVGNQPQHF; cdr3_nt: TGTGCCAGCAGTGATTACGTAGGCAATCAGCCCCAGCATTTT
v_call: TRBV6-5; d_call: NA; clone_size: NA; j_call: TRBJ2-5; cdr3_aa: CASSPRGETQYF; cdr3_nt: TGTGCCAGCAGCCCACGGGGGGAGACCCAGTACTTC
v_call: TRBV12-3/TRBV12-4; d_call: TRBD1; clone_size: NA; j_call: TRBJ1-1; cdr3_aa: CASSLVGDRAFF; cdr3_nt: TGTGCCAGCAGTTTAGTAGGGGACAGAGCTTTCTTT
v_call: TRBV5-4; d_call: NA; clone_size: NA; j_call: TRBJ2-3; cdr3_aa: CASSIREYFTDTQYF; cdr3_nt: TGTGCCAGCAGCATCAGGGAATACTTCACAGATACGCAGTATTTT
v_call: TRBV7-2; d_call: NA; clone_size: NA; j_call: TRBJ2-1; cdr3_aa: CASSLLTLNEQFF; cdr3_nt: TGTGCCAGCAGCCTCCTTACCCTCAATGAGCAGTTCTTC
v_call: TRBV12-3/TRBV12-4; d_call: NA; clone_size: NA; j_call: TRBJ2-3; cdr3_aa: CASSLRGTDTQYF; cdr3_nt: TGTGCCAGCAGTTTAAGAGGCACAGATACGCAGTATTTT
v_call: TRBV11-2; d_call: NA; clone_size: NA; j_call: TRBJ1-1; cdr3_aa: CASSQARGSWDTEAFF; cdr3_nt: TGTGCCAGCAGCCAAGCGCGGGGTTCGTGGGACACTGAAGCTTTCTTT
v_call: TRBV6-5; d_call: NA; clone_size: NA; j_call: TRBJ1-2; cdr3_aa: CASRRGYGYTF; cdr3_nt: TGTGCCAGCAGGAGGGGGTATGGCTACACCTTC
v_call: TRBV6-6; d_call: NA; clone_size: NA; j_call: TRBJ1-1; cdr3_aa: CASSYTGNTEAFF; cdr3_nt: TGTGCCAGCAGTTACACAGGGAACACTGAAGCTTTCTTT
v_call: TRBV5-8; d_call: TRBD2; clone_size: NA; j_call: TRBJ2-3; cdr3_aa: CASSLAAGGPDTQYF; cdr3_nt: TGTGCCAGCAGCTTGGCGGCGGGGGGGCCGGATACGCAGTATTTT
v_call: TRBV18; d_call: NA; clone_size: NA; j_call: TRBJ2-7; cdr3_aa: CASSPPTSYEQYF; cdr3_nt: TGTGCCAGCTCACCACCTACCTCCTACGAGCAGTACTTC
v_call: TRBV19; d_call: TRBD2; clone_size: NA; j_call: TRBJ2-2; cdr3_aa: CASKELAGANTGELFF; cdr3_nt: TGTGCCAGTAAAGAACTAGCGGGGGCGAACACCGGGGAGCTGTTTTTT
v_call: TRBV19; d_call: NA; clone_size: NA; j_call: TRBJ2-7; cdr3_aa: CASSLGNGPSYEQYF; cdr3_nt: TGTGCCAGTAGTTTGGGGAATGGTCCCTCCTACGAGCAGTACTTC
v_call: TRBV27; d_call: NA; clone_size: NA; j_call: TRBJ2-1; cdr3_aa: CASSFYGGNEQFF; cdr3_nt: TGTGCCAGCAGTTTTTATGGGGGGAATGAGCAGTTCTTC
v_call: TRBV27; d_call: NA; clone_size: once; j_call: TRBJ1-2; cdr3_aa: CASSLLSGADGYTF; cdr3_nt: TGTGCCAGCAGTTTATTGTCGGGGGCCGACGGCTACACCTTC
v_call: TRBV9; d_call: NA; clone_size: NA; j_call: TRBJ1-2; cdr3_aa: CASSPKVRGYGYTF; cdr3_nt: TGTGCCAGCAGCCCCAAGGTCCGGGGCTATGGCTACACCTTC
v_call: TRBV6-1; d_call: TRBD1; clone_size: NA; j_call: TRBJ1-6; cdr3_aa: CASSEGQGNYNSPLHF; cdr3_nt: TGTGCCAGCAGTGAGGGACAGGGGAACTATAATTCACCCCTCCACTTT
v_call: TRBV18; d_call: NA; clone_size: NA; j_call: TRBJ2-7; cdr3_aa: CASSPYEQYF; cdr3_nt: TGTGCCAGCTCACCCTACGAGCAGTACTTC
v_call: TRBV13; d_call: NA; clone_size: NA; j_call: TRBJ2-1; cdr3_aa: CASSPPPRQSSYNEQFF; cdr3_nt: TGTGCCAGCAGCCCACCCCCTCGGCAGAGCTCCTACAATGAGCAGTTCTTC